Listed here are 20 T cell receptor beta chains from one sample, sequenced in a study of graft-versus-host responses after intestinal transplantation. Antigens of these TCRs are unknown. The data were produced by immunoSEQ multiplex PCR, yet TCRdb's version contains in-frame clones alone and is incomplete. The sample holds 70,000 to 95,000 clones, just under 95% seen once. The sequenced sample was unstimulated CD8+ T cells sorted from spleen or lymph node cells, obtained before transplant. The receptors shown here come from a human donor who was the organ donor for an intestinal transplant.

This clone was observed a single time. The rearrangement links TRBV11-2 to TRBJ2-7, with 8 nucleotides matching TRBD2. The CDR3 totals 15 residues. CDR1 and CDR2 (germline): SGHAT, FQNNGV. V gave up 3 bases and J gave up 4 bases; unmatched junction bases: 8. CDR3 residues: CASSLGSGGPYEQYF. DNA for the CDR3: TGTGCCAGCAGCTTGGGGTCGGGGGGGCCGTACGAGCAGTACTTC.

The V call is TRBV4-3, the J call TRBJ2-7; a weak D match, TRBD2 (6 bases). The length of the CDR3 is 14 residues. The V gene lost 4 bases and the J gene lost 2 bases, with 12 bases spanning the gap. Germline V lookup: CDR1 LGHNA, CDR2 YSLEER. The chain's CDR3 is CASSPGPGAYEQYF. The CDR3 DNA is TGCGCCAGCAGCCCAGGCCCGGGGGCCTACGAGCAGTACTTC.

CDR3 sequence reads: CASASGRTYEQYF. In DNA, the CDR3 is TGTGCCAGCGCCTCGGGTAGAACCTACGAGCAGTACTTC. The chain is built from TRBV11-2 and TRBJ2-7; D unresolved. This CDR3 comprises 13 residues. Germline loops: CDR1 SGHAT, CDR2 FQNNGV. V was shortened by 8 bases and J by 2 bases, with 13 bases between the two germline ends. The complete variable domain, with remaining parts taken from reference TRBV11-2 and TRBJ2-7, reads EAGVAQSPRYKIIEKRQSVAFWCNPISGHATLYWYQQILGQGPKLLIQFQNNGVVDDSQLPKDRFSAERLKGVDSTLKIQPAKLEDSAVYLCASASGRTYEQYFGPGTRLTVT.

This chain links TRBV27 with TRBJ2-3, with 7 positions matching TRBD2. The junction had 9 bases not matched to a gene; V was cut back by 4 bases and J by 2 bases. Germline lookup yields CDR1 MNHEY and CDR2 SMNVEV (reference sequence). The CDR3 covers 16 residues. Here the CDR3 DNA reads TGTGCCAGCAGTTCCCGACCTAGCGGTCCCACAGATACGCAGTATTTT. Protein sequence: CASSSRPSGPTDTQYF.

This chain joins TRBV29-1 and TRBJ2-5, with D unresolved. V was cut by 3 bases and J by 0 bases, with 5 bases left in between. Looked up from germline, CDR1 is SQVTM and CDR2 is ANQGSEA. This CDR3 has 12 residues. CDR3 in DNA: TGCAGCGTTGAGGGCAACCAAGAGACCCAGTACTTC. Residues: CSVEGNQETQYF.

The chain couples TRBV27 to TRBJ2-5, with 8 bases matching TRBD2. Looked up from germline, CDR1 is MNHEY and CDR2 is SMNVEV (reference sequence). Unmatched junction bases numbered 1, after V lost 3 bases and J lost 4 bases. CDR3 size: 13 residues. CDR3 bases: TGTGCCAGCAGTTTCCGGGGGGGAGAGACCCAGTACTTC. This encodes CASSFRGGETQYF.

The chain combines TRBV5-5 with TRBJ1-1, with a possible D match to TRBD1 (5 bases). CDR1 is SGHKS and CDR2 is YYEKEE in the germline V gene (reference sequence). The V and J ends lost 4 bases and 3 bases respectively, with 16 bases between them. The CDR3 extends over 15 amino acids. The CDR3 DNA sequence: TGTGCCAGCAGCCCAGAATCAGGGATTCACACTGAAGCTTTCTTT. This encodes CASSPESGIHTEAFF.

The chain carries TRBV11-3 and TRBJ2-1; a weak D match, TRBD2 (7 bases). The CDR3 is 15 residues long. Germline-derived CDR1 and CDR2 are SGHNT and YENEEA. V lost 5 bases and J 3 bases, leaving 14 bases between the germline ends. The CDR3 DNA sequence: TGTGCCAGCAGCCAGGGGAGGGGTGTCTACAATGAGCAGTTCTTC. Encoded protein: CASSQGRGVYNEQFF. Together with reference TRBV11-3 and TRBJ2-1, the CDR3 gives the full variable domain: EAGVVQSPRYKIIEKKQPVAFWCNPISGHNTLYWYLQNLGQGPELLIRYENEEAVDDSQLPKDRFSAERLKGVDSTLKIQPAELGDSAVYLCASSQGRGVYNEQFFGPGTRLTVL.

The rearrangement uses TRBV7-8 and TRBJ2-2, with D unresolved. V shed 2 bases and J shed 6 bases, with 16 bases lying between them. Germline-derived CDR1 and CDR2 are SGHVS and FQNEAQ. CDR3 size: 16 residues. CDR3 coding DNA: TGTGCCAGCAGCTTATATCCGTCACAGAAACCCGGGGAGCTGTTTTTT. Its translation: CASSLYPSQKPGELFF.

The chain couples TRBV18 to TRBJ2-5; D gene unclear. Trimming cost V 0 bases and J 2 bases, with 4 bases left between them. Germline V lookup: CDR1 KGHSH, CDR2 LQKENI. The CDR3 covers 13 residues. The CDR3 region is CASSPPHQETQYF. CDR3 DNA: TGTGCCAGCTCACCACCACATCAAGAGACCCAGTACTTC.

The V and J genes are TRBV27 and TRBJ2-1, with 14 bases aligning to TRBD2. V shed 6 bases, J shed 8 bases, and the junction held 6 bases outside the gene matches. CDR3 length equals 15 residues. Germline loops: CDR1 MNHEY, CDR2 SMNVEV (reference sequence). The CDR3 region is CASRAGTSGSDEQFF. CDR3 sequence (DNA): TGTGCCAGCAGGGCCGGGACTAGCGGGAGTGATGAGCAGTTCTTC.

This chain connects TRBV11-3 to TRBJ2-1, with TRBD2 matching over 7 bases. Trimming at V came to 11 bases and at J to 0 bases, leaving 10 bases not matched to a gene. The CDR3 contains 15 residues. Germline lookup yields CDR1 SGHNT and CDR2 YENEEA. The DNA of the CDR3 is TGTGCCGGCCCCGGGCTAGCGGACTCCTACAATGAGCAGTTCTTC. It codes for CAGPGLADSYNEQFF.

The chain combines TRBV19 with TRBJ2-4; 7 bases map to TRBD2. The length of the CDR3 is 12 residues. The germline V gene encodes CDR1 LNHDA and CDR2 SQIVND (reference sequence). The V and J ends lost 4 bases and 15 bases, in that order; junction bases with no gene match: 9. In DNA, the CDR3 is TGTGCCAGTAGTACGGGACTAAAGGAACCGTACTTC. The encoded protein is CASSTGLKEPYF. The whole variable domain, remainder taken from reference TRBV19 and TRBJ2-4, is DGGITQSPKYLFRKEGQNVTLSCEQNLNHDAMYWYRQDPGQGLRLIYYSQIVNDFQKGDIAEGYSVSREKKESFPLTVTSAQKNPTAFYLCASSTGLKEPYFGAGTRLSVL.

The genes are TRBV6-5 and TRBJ2-5, with TRBD2 as a possible D gene (6 bases). V was cut by 8 bases and J by 9 bases, with 22 bases left in between. The CDR3 is made up of 14 amino acids. The germline V gene encodes CDR1 MNHEY and CDR2 SVGAGI. CDR3 in DNA: TGTGCCAGCTCAAAAGCGGAGGGGCCCGGGGCCCAGTACTTC. Encoded protein: CASSKAEGPGAQYF.

The CDR3 DNA is TGTGCCACTTCGGACAGGGCCGGCCCATGGTATCACGAGCAGTACTTC. This sequence encodes CATSDRAGPWYHEQYF. This chain connects TRBV27 to TRBJ2-7; 8 positions agree with TRBD1. After removal of 10 bases from V and 5 bases from J, the junction contained 19 bases not matched to a gene. The CDR3 spans 16 residues. CDR1 is MNHEY and CDR2 is SMNVEV in the germline V gene (reference sequence).

This clone was detected a few times. V gene TRBV5-1 combines with J gene TRBJ1-1; D gene uncertain. Germline V lookup: CDR1 SGHRS, CDR2 YFSETQ. Trimming left V 0 bases short and J 4 bases short, with 7 bases between. There are 13 residues in the CDR3. The CDR3 sequence is CASSLVGSTEAFF. CDR3 bases: TGCGCCAGCAGCTTGGTAGGGAGCACTGAAGCTTTCTTT.

The chain carries TRBV19 and TRBJ2-7; 9 bases agree with TRBD2. The CDR3 is made up of 13 amino acids. Germline assignment: CDR1 LNHDA and CDR2 SQIVND (reference sequence). V lost 11 bases, J lost 4 bases, and 9 bases stayed unmatched. The CDR3 nucleotides are TGTGCCTCTGGGCCGGGACTAGCTTACGAGCAGTACTTC. Protein: CASGPGLAYEQYF.

V and J are TRBV18 and TRBJ2-1; weak D call: TRBD2 (5 bases). This CDR3 comprises 17 residues. V was shortened by 0 bases and J by 0 bases, with 12 bases between the two germline ends. Per the germline V gene, CDR1 is KGHSH and CDR2 is LQKENI. CDR3 DNA: TGTGCCAGCTCACCACCGGACTTACTGAGCTCCTACAATGAGCAGTTCTTC. This codes for CASSPPDLLSSYNEQFF.

J is TRBJ2-2 and V is TRBV9; D not certain. The CDR3 sequence is 13 residues long. The germline V gene encodes CDR1 SGDLS and CDR2 YYNGEE. V was cut by 1 base and J by 1 base, with 2 bases left in between. The CDR3 DNA reads TGTGCCAGCAGCGTACAGAACACCGGGGAGCTGTTTTTT. Residues: CASSVQNTGELFF. Complete variable domain (other parts from reference TRBV9 and TRBJ2-2): DSGVTQTPKHLITATGQRVTLRCSPRSGDLSVYWYQQSLDQGLQFLIQYYNGEERAKGNILERFSAQQFPDLHSELNLSSLELGDSALYFCASSVQNTGELFFGEGSRLTVL.

The rearrangement joins TRBV10-1 to TRBJ2-1, with 8 bases aligning to TRBD2. CDR1 WNHNN and CDR2 SYGVQD come from the germline V gene (reference sequence). There are 18 residues in the CDR3. Losses at the gene ends were 8 bases for V and 8 bases for J; bases not matched to a gene: 23. The CDR3 DNA reads TGCGCCAGCCTCCAGGGCGGGAGGCCATTACGGTCCGTATATGAGCAGTTCTTC. This codes for CASLQGGRPLRSVYEQFF.